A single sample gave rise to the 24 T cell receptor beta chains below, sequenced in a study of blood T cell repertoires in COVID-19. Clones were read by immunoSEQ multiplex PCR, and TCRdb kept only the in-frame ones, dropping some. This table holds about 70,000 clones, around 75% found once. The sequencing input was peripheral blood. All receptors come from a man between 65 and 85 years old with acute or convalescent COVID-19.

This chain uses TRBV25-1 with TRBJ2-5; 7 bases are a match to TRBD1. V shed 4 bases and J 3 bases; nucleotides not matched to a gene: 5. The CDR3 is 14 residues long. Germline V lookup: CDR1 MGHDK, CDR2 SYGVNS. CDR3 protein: CASSGGQVEETQYF. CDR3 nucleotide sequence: TGTGCCAGCAGTGGAGGACAGGTTGAAGAGACCCAGTACTTC.

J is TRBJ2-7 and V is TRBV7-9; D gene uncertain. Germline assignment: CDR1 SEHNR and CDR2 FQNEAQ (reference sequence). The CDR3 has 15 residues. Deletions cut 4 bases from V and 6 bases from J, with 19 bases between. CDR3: CASSSFSSTGSEQYF. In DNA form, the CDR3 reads TGTGCCAGCAGCTCCTTTTCTAGTACGGGTTCCGAGCAGTACTTC.

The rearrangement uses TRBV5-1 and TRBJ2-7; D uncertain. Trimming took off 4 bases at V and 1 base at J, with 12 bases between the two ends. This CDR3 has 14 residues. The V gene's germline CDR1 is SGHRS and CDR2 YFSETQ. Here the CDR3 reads CASSLTLNSYEQYF. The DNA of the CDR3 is TGCGCCAGCAGCCTCACATTAAATTCCTACGAGCAGTACTTC. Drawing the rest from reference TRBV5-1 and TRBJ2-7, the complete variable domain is KAGVTQTPRYLIKTRGQQVTLSCSPISGHRSVSWYQQTPGQGLQFLFEYFSETQRNKGNFPGRFSGRQFSNSRSEMNVSTLELGDSALYLCASSLTLNSYEQYFGPGTRLTVT.

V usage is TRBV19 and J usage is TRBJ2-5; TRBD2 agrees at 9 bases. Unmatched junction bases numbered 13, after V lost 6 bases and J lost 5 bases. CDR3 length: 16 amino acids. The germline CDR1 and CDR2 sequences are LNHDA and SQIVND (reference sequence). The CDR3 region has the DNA TGTGCCAGTAGGGGGGTAGCGGGAGTCAGTAAGGAGACCCAGTACTTC. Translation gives CASRGVAGVSKETQYF.

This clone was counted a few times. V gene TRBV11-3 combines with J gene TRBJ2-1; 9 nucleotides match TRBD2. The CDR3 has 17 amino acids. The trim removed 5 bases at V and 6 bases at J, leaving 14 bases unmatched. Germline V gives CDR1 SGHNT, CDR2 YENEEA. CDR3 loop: CASSPPVGTSQSNEQFF. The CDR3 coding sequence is TGTGCCAGCAGCCCGCCTGTCGGGACTAGCCAAAGCAATGAGCAGTTCTTC.

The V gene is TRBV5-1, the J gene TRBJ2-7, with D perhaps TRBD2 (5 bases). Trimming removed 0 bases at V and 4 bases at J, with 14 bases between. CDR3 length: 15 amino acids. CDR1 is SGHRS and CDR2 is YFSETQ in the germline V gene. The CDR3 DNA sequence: TGCGCCAGCAGCTTGGCTAGCAGTAACTTATACGAGCAGTACTTC. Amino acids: CASSLASSNLYEQYF.

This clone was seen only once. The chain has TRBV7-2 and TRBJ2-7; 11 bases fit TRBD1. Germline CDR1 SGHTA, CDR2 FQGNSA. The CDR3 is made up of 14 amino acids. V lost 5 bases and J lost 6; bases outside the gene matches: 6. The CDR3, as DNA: TGTGCCAGCAGCCTGGACAGGGGGCTAGGCGAGCAGTACTTC. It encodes CASSLDRGLGEQYF. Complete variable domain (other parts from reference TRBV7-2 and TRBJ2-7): GAGVSQSPSNKVTEKGKDVELRCDPISGHTALYWYRQSLGQGLEFLIYFQGNSAPDKSGLPSDRFSAERTGGSVSTLTIQRTQQEDSAVYLCASSLDRGLGEQYFGPGTRLTVT.

CDR3 region: CASSPFFGTGGDEQFF. In nucleotides, the CDR3 is TGTGCCAGCTCACCATTCTTCGGGACAGGTGGAGATGAGCAGTTCTTC. The chain links TRBV18 to TRBJ2-1; 8 bases are a match to TRBD1. With V trimmed by 2 bases and J by 8 bases, 11 bases remained unmatched. The CDR3 covers 16 residues. Germline V gives CDR1 KGHSH, CDR2 LQKENI.

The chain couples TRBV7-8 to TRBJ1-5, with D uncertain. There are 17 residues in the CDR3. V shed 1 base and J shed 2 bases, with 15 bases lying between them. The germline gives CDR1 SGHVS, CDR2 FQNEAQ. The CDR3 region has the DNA TGTGCCAGCAGCTTAGAGCCGGGAGCCCGGGGCAATCAGCCCCAGCATTTT. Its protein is CASSLEPGARGNQPQHF.

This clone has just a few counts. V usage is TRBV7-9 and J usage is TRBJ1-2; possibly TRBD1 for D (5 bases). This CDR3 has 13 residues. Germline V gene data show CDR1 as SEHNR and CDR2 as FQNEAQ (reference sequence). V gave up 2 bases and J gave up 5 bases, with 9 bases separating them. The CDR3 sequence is CASSLQGYYGYTF. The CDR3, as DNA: TGTGCCAGCAGCTTACAGGGATATTATGGCTACACCTTC.

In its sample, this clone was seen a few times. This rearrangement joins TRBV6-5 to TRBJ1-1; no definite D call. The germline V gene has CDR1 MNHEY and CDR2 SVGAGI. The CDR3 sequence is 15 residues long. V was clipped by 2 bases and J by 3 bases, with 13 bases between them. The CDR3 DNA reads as TGTGCCAGCAGTTACGGTCCCCCTCGCGACACTGAAGCTTTCTTT. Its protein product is CASSYGPPRDTEAFF.

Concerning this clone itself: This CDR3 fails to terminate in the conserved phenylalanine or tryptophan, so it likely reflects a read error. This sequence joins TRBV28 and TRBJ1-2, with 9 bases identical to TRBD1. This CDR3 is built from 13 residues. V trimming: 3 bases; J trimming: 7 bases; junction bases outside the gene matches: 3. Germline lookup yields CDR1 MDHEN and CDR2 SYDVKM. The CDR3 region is CASSFGTGSGYTL. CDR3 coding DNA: TGTGCCAGCAGTTTTGGGACAGGGAGTGGCTACACCCTC.

The CDR3 DNA reads TGTGCCAGCAGTCGCGGGGTTACAGTCACAGATACGCAGTATTTT. Residues: CASSRGVTVTDTQYF. The gene calls are TRBV28 and TRBJ2-3; D is possibly TRBD2 (6 bases). The CDR3 covers 15 residues. V was pared by 5 bases and J by 2 bases, with 14 bases between. The germline CDR1 and CDR2 sequences are MDHEN and SYDVKM.

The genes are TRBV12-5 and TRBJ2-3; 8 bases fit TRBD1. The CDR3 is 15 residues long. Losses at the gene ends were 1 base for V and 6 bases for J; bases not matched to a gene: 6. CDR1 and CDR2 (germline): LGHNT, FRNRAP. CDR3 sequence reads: CASGLGQGAGDTQYF. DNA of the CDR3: TGTGCTAGTGGTTTGGGCCAGGGGGCAGGCGATACGCAGTATTTT.

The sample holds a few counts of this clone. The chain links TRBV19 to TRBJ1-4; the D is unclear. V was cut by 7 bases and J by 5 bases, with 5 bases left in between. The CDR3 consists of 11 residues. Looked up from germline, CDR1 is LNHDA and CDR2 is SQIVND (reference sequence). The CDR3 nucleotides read TGTGCCAGTACCGAGAATGAAAAACTGTTTTTT. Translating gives CASTENEKLFF.

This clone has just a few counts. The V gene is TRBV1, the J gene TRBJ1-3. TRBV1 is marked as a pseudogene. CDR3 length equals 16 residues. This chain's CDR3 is CTSSSAGGDSGNTIYF. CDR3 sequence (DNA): TGCACCAGCAGTTCCGCCGGGGGGGACTCTGGAAACACCATATATTTT.

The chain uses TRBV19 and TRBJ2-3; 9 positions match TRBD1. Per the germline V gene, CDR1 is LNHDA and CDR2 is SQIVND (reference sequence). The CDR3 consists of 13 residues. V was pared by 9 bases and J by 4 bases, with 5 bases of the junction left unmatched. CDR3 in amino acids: CASRDRAPDTQYF. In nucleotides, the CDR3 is TGTGCCAGCCGGGACAGGGCCCCAGATACGCAGTATTTT. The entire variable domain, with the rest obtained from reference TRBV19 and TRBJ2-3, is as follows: DGGITQSPKYLFRKEGQNVTLSCEQNLNHDAMYWYRQDPGQGLRLIYYSQIVNDFQKGDIAEGYSVSREKKESFPLTVTSAQKNPTAFYLCASRDRAPDTQYFGPGTRLTVL.

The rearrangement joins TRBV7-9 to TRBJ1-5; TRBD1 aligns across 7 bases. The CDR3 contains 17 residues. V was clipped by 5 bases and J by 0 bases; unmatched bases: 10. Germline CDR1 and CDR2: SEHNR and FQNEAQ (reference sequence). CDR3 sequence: CASSPSTGPYSNQPQHF. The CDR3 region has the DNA TGTGCCAGCAGCCCCTCGACAGGGCCCTATAGCAATCAGCCCCAGCATTTT.

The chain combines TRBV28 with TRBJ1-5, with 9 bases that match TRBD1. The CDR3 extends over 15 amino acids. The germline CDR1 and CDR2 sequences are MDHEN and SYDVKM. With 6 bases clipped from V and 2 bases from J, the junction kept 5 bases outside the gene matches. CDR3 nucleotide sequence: TGTGCCAGCAGGTCGGGACAGGGAGGCAATCAGCCCCAGCATTTT. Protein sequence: CASRSGQGGNQPQHF.

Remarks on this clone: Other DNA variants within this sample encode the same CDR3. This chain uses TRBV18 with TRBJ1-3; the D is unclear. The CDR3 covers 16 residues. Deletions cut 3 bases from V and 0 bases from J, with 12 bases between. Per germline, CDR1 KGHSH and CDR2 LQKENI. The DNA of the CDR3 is TGTGCCAGCTCACCCTTTGACTCCAGCTCTGGAAACACCATATATTTT. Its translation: CASSPFDSSSGNTIYF.

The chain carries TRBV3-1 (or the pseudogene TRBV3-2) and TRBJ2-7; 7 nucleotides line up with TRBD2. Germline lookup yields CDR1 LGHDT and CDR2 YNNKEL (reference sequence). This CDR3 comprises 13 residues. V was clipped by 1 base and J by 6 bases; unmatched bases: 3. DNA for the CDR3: TGTGCCAGCAGCCAAGGGGGGAGGGTCGAGCAGTACTTC. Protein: CASSQGGRVEQYF.

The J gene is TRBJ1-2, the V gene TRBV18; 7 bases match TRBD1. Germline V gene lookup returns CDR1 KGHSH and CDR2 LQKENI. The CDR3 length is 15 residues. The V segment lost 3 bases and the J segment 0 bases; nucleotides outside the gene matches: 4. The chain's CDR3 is CASSPAGQPNYGYTF. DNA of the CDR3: TGTGCCAGCTCACCCGCGGGACAGCCTAACTATGGCTACACCTTC.

The CDR3 sequence is CASNHPTDPPYNEQFF. The CDR3 nucleotides are TGTGCCAGCAATCACCCGACAGACCCCCCCTACAATGAGCAGTTCTTC. The chain uses TRBV6-4 and TRBJ2-1; perhaps TRBD1 as D (5 bases). Trimming shortened V by 7 bases and J by 2 bases, and 18 bases separated the two germline ends. CDR3 length equals 16 residues. Per the germline V gene, CDR1 is MRHNA and CDR2 is SNTAGT.

Here the CDR3 reads CASSLGAGATDTQYF. The CDR3 DNA sequence: TGTGCCAGCAGCCTAGGGGCGGGTGCCACAGATACGCAGTATTTT. The V and J genes are TRBV7-2 and TRBJ2-3, with D possibly being TRBD1 or TRBD2 (5 bases each). In germline, CDR1 is SGHTA, CDR2 FQGNSA. Trimming pared 5 bases from V and 2 bases from J, leaving 14 bases between. The CDR3 is 15 amino acids.